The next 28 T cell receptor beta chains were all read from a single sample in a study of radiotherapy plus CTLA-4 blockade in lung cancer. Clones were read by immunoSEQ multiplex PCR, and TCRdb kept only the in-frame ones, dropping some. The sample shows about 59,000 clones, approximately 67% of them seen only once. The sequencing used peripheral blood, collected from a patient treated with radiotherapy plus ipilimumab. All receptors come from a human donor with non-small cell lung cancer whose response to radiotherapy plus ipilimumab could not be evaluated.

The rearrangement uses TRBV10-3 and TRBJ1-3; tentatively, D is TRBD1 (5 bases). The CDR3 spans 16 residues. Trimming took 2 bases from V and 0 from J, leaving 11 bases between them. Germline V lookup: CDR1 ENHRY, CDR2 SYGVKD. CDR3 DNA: TGTGCCATCAGTGAGGGGGCTGTTAGCTCTGGAAACACCATATATTTT. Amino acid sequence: CAISEGAVSSGNTIYF.

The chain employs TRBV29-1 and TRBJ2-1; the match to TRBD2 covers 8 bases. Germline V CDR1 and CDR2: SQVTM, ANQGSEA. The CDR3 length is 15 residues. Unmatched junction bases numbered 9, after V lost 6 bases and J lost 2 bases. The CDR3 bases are TGCAGCGTCGCTCCAAGCGGGGGAGCCTACAATGAGCAGTTCTTC. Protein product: CSVAPSGGAYNEQFF.

CDR3 DNA: TGCGCCAGCAGCTTGGCCGGGAAAGAGACCCAGTACTTC. Translating gives CASSLAGKETQYF. V usage is TRBV5-1 and J usage is TRBJ2-5; the D gene is possibly TRBD2 (5 bases). This CDR3 comprises 13 residues. Germline loops: CDR1 SGHRS, CDR2 YFSETQ. Trimming removed 0 bases at V and 3 bases at J, with 6 bases between.

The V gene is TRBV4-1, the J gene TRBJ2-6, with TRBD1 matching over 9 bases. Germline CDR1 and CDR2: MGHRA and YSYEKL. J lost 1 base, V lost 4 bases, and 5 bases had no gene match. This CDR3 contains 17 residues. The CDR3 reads CASSLRQGGSGANVLTF. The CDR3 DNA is TGCGCCAGCAGCCTCCGACAGGGGGGTTCTGGGGCCAACGTCCTGACTTTC.

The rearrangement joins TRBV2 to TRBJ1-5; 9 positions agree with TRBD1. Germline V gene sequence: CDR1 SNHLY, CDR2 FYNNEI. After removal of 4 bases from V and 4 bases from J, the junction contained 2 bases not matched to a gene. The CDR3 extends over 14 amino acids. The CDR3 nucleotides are TGTGCCAGCAGTGCGGGGACAGGGAATCAGCCCCAGCATTTT. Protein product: CASSAGTGNQPQHF.

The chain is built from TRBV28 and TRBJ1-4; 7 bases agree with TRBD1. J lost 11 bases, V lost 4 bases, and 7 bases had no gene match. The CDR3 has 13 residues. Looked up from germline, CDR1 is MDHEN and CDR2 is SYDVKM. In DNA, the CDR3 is TGTGCCAGCAGTTCAACAGGGGCACTCAAACTGTTTTTT. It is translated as CASSSTGALKLFF. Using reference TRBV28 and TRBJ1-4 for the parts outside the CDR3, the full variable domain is DVKVTQSSRYLVKRTGEKVFLECVQDMDHENMFWYRQDPGLGLRLIYFSYDVKMKEKGDIPEGYSVSREKKERFSLILESASTNQTSMYLCASSSTGALKLFFGSGTQLSVL.

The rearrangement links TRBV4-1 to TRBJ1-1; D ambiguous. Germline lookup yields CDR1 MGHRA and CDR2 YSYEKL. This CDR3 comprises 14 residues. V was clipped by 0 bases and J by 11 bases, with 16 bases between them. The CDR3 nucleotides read TGCGCCAGCAGCCAAGATCCGAGCCTTCAGGTGGCTTTCTTT. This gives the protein CASSQDPSLQVAFF.

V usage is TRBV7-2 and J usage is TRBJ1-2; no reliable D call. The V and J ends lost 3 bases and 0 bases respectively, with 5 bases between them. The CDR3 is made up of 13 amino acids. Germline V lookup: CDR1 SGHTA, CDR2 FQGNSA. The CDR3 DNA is TGTGCCAGCAGCTTCTTCTCTAACTATGGCTACACCTTC. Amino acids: CASSFFSNYGYTF.

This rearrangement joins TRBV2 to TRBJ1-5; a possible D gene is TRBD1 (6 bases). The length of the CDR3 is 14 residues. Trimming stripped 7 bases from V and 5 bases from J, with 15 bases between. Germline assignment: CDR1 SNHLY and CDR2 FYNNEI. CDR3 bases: TGTGCCAGCAAAAGGACAGACTCTGATCAGCCCCAGCATTTT. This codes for CASKRTDSDQPQHF.

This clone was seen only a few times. The CDR3 region is CAISFGGEGLDEQFF. The CDR3 nucleotides read TGTGCCATCAGTTTTGGGGGGGAGGGCCTGGATGAGCAGTTCTTC. This chain connects TRBV10-3 to TRBJ2-1; 7 bases map to TRBD2. This CDR3 is built from 15 residues. Germline CDR1 ENHRY, CDR2 SYGVKD. V was clipped by 5 bases and J by 8 bases; unmatched bases: 12.

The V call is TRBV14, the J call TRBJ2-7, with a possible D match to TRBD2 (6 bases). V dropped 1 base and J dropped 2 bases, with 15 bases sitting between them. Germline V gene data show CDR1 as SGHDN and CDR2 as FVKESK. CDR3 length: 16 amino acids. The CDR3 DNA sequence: TGTGCCAGCAGCCAAGTTCTAGCGATCATCCCCTACGAGCAGTACTTC. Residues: CASSQVLAIIPYEQYF.

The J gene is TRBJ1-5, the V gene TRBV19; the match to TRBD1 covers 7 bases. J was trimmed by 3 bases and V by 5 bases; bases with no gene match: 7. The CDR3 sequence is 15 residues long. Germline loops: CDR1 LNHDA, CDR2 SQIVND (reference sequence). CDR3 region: CASSSSGQPNQPQHF. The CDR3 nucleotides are TGTGCCAGTAGTTCATCGGGACAGCCCAATCAGCCCCAGCATTTT.

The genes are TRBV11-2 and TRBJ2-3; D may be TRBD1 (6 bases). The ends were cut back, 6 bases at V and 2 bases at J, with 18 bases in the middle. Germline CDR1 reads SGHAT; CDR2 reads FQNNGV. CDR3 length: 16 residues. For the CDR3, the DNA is TGTGCCAGCAGTTCTTCAACAGGGTTTAACACAGATACGCAGTATTTT. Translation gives CASSSSTGFNTDTQYF.

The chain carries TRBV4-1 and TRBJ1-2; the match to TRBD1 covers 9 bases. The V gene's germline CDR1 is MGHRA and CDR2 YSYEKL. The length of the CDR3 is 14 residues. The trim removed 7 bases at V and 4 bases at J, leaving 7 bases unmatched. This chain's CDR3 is CASTLTQGAYGYTF. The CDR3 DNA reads TGCGCCAGCACCCTGACACAGGGGGCCTATGGCTACACCTTC.

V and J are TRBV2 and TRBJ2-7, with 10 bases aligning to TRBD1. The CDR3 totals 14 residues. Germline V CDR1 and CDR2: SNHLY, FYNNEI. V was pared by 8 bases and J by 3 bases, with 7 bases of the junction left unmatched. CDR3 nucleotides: TGTGCCAGCGACCGGACAGGGGGTAACTACGAGCAGTACTTC. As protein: CASDRTGGNYEQYF.

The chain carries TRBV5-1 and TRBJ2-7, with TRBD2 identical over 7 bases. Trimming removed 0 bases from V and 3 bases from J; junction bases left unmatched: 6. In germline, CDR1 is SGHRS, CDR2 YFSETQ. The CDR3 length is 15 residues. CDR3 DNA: TGCGCCAGCAGCTTGGTTGCGGGAGCTTTCTACGAGCAGTACTTC. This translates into CASSLVAGAFYEQYF.

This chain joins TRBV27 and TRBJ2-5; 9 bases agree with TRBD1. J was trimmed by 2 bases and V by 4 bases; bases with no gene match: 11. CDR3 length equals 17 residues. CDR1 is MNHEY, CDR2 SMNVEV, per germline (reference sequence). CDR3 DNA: TGTGCCAGCAGTTCCCGCACAGGGGGCGGGTTGCAAGAGACCCAGTACTTC. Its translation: CASSSRTGGGLQETQYF.

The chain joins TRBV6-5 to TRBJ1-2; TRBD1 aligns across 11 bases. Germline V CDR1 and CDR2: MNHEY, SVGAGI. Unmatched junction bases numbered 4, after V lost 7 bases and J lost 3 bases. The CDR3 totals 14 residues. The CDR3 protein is CASTRTGGYYGYTF. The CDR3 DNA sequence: TGTGCCAGCACACGGACAGGGGGCTACTATGGCTACACCTTC.

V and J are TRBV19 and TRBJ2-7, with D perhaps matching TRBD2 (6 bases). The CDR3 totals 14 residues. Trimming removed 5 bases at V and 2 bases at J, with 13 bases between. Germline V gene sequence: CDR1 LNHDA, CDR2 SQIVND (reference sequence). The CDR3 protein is CASSRGLLTYEQYF. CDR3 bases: TGTGCCAGTAGTCGGGGACTCTTAACCTACGAGCAGTACTTC.

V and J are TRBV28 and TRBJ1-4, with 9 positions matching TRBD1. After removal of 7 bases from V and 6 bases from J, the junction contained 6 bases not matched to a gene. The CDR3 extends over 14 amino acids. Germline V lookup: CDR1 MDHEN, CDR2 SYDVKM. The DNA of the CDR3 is TGTGCCAGCACCCTCCGACAGGGGGATGAAAAACTGTTTTTT. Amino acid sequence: CASTLRQGDEKLFF.

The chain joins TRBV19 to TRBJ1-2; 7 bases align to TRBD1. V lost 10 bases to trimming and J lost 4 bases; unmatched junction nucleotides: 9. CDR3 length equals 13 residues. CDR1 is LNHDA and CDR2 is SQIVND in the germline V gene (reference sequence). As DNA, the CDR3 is TGTGCCACCACCGGGACAGCCCTCTATGGCTACACCTTC. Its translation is CATTGTALYGYTF. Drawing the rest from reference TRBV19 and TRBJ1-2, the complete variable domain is DGGITQSPKYLFRKEGQNVTLSCEQNLNHDAMYWYRQDPGQGLRLIYYSQIVNDFQKGDIAEGYSVSREKKESFPLTVTSAQKNPTAFYLCATTGTALYGYTFGSGTRLTVV.

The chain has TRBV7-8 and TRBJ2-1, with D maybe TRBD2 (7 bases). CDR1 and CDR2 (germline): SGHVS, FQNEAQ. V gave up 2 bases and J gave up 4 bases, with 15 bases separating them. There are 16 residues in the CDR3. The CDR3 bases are TGTGCCAGCAGCTTATTGGGAGGGGGGCTATACAATGAGCAGTTCTTC. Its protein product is CASSLLGGGLYNEQFF.

CDR3 nucleotides: TGTGCCAGCAGTCCCCCGGACAGGCCAAATGAAAAACTGTTTTTT. Its translation is CASSPPDRPNEKLFF. The chain has TRBV27 and TRBJ1-4; 7 bases are shared with TRBD1. V dropped 5 bases and J dropped 5; count of bases not matched to a gene: 8. The CDR3 sequence is 15 residues long. Germline V gives CDR1 MNHEY, CDR2 SMNVEV (reference sequence).

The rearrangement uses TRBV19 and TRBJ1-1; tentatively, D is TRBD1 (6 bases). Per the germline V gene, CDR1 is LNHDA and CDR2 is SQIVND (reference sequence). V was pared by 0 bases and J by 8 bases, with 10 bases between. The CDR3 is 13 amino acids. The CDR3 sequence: CASSIDLDREAFF. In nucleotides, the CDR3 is TGTGCCAGTAGTATAGATCTGGACAGAGAAGCTTTCTTT.

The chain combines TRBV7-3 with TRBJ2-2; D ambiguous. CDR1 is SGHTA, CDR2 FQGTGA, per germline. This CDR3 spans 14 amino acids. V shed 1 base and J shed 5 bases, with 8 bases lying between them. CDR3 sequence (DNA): TGTGCCAGCAGCTTAAGTACCGAGACCGGGGAGCTGTTTTTT. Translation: CASSLSTETGELFF.

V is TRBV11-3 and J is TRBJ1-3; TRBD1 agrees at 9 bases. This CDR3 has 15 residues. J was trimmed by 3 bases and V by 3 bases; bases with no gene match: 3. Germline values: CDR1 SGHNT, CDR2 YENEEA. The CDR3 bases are TGTGCCAGCAGCTTGGACAGGGGACTTGGAAACACCATATATTTT. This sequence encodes CASSLDRGLGNTIYF.

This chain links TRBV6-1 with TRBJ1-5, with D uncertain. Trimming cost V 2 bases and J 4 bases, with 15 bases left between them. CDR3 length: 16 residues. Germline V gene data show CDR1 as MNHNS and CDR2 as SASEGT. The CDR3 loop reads CASSEWSGSVNQPQHF. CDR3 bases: TGTGCCAGCAGTGAATGGAGCGGCAGTGTGAATCAGCCCCAGCATTTT.

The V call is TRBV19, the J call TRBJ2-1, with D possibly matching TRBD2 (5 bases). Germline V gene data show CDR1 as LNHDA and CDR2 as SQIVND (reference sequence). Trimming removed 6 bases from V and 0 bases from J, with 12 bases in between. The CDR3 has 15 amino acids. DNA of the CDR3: TGTGCCAGTAGCCTTACTAGTTACTCCTACAATGAGCAGTTCTTC. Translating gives CASSLTSYSYNEQFF.